This TCR beta chain was sequenced in a study of liver allograft versus peripheral blood T cells. The overall study: Intrahepatic T cell receptor repertoires from transplanted livers were compared against repertoires in recipients' peripheral blood. Overall study results and limits: As reported, T cell receptor repertoires inside liver allografts differed from those present in peripheral blood.

Relative to its sample, this clonotype is medium-sized. Its antigen is undetermined. TCRdb fed the reads into MiXCR, producing one record per CDR3 protein. The sample includes some 6,500 distinct CDR3 sequences, 15% to 20% of them seen just once. The sequence was obtained from a human patient who had a liver transplant. The T cells may partly be graft donor cells.

In DNA form, the CDR3 reads TGTGCCACCCATCGGACGAGGGGCTCCTACAATGAGCAGTTCTTC. Its protein is CATHRTRGSYNEQFF. The genes are TRBV24-1 and TRBJ2-1; D tentatively reads TRBD1 or TRBD2 (5 bases each). The CDR3 totals 15 residues. CDR1 is KGHDR, CDR2 SFDVKD, per germline. V lost 9 bases and J 0 bases, leaving 14 bases between the germline ends.